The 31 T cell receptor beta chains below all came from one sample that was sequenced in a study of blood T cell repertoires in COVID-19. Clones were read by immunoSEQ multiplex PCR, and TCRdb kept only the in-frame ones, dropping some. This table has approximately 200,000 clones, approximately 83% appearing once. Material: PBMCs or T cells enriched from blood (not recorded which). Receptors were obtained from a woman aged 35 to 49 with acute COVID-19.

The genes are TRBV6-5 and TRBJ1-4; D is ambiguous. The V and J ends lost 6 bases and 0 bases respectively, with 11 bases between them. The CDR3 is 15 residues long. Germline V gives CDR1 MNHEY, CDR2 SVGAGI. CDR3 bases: TGTGCCAGCAGCGCCGCGTACGCAACTAATGAAAAACTGTTTTTT. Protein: CASSAAYATNEKLFF.

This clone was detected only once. The CDR3 nucleotides are TGTGCCAGCTCACCCAGGGGAACAGATACGCAGTATTTT. As protein: CASSPRGTDTQYF. The rearrangement uses TRBV18 and TRBJ2-3; D perhaps matches TRBD1 (6 bases). Trimming pared 3 bases from V and 3 bases from J, leaving 7 bases between. Germline V gene lookup returns CDR1 KGHSH and CDR2 LQKENI. This CDR3 is 13 amino acids long.

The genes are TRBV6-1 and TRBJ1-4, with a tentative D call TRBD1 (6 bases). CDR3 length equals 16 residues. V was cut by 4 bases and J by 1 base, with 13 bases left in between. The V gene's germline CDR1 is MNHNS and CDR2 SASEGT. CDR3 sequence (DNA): TGTGCCAGCAGTGTGGACAGACTCGTAACTAATGAAAAACTGTTTTTT. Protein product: CASSVDRLVTNEKLFF.

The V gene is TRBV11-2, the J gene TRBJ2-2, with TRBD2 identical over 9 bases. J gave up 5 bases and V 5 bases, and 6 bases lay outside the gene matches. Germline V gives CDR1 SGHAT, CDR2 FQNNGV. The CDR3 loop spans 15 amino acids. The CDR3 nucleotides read TGTGCCAGCAGCCCCAAAAGCGGGGGGACCGGGGAGCTGTTTTTT. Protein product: CASSPKSGGTGELFF.

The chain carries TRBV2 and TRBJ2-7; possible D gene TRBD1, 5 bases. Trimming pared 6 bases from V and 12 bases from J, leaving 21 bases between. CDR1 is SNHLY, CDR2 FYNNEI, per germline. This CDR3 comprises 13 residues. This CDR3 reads CASRTEPLERGYF. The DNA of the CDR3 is TGTGCCAGCAGGACAGAACCTTTAGAAAGGGGGTACTTC.

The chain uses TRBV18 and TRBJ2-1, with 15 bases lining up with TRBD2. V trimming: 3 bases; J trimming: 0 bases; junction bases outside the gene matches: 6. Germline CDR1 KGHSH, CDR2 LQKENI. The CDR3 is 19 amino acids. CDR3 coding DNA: TGTGCCAGCTCACCGGGACTAGCGGGGGGAGAAAGCTCCTACAATGAGCAGTTCTTC. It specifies CASSPGLAGGESSYNEQFF.

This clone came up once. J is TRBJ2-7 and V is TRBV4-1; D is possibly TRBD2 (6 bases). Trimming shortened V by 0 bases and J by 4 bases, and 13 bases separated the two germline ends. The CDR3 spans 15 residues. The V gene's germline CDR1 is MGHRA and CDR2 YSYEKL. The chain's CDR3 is CASSQEGRSMYEQYF. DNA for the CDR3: TGCGCCAGCAGCCAAGAAGGGAGGTCCATGTACGAGCAGTACTTC.

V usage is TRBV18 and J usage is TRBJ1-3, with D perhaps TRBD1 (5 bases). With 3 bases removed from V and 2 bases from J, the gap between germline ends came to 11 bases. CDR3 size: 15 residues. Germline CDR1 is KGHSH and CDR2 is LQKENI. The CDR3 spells CASSPVGVPGNTIYF. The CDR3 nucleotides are TGTGCCAGCTCACCCGTAGGGGTCCCTGGAAACACCATATATTTT.

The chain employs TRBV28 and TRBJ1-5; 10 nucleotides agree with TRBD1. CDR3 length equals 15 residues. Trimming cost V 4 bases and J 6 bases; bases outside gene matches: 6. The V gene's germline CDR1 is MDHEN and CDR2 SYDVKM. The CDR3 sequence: CASSSGTGESQPQHF. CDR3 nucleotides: TGTGCCAGCAGTTCGGGGACAGGGGAGAGTCAGCCCCAGCATTTT.

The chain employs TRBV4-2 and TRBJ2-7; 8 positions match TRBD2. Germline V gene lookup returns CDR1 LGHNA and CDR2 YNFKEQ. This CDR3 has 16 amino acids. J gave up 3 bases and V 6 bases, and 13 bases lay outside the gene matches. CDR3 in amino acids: CASRLDSGTGFYEQYF. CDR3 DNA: TGTGCCAGCAGACTAGATAGCGGGACCGGTTTCTACGAGCAGTACTTC.

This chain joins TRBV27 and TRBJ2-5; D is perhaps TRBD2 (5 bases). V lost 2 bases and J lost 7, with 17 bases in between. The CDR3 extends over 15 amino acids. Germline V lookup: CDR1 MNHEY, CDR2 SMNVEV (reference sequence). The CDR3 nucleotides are TGTGCCAGCAGTTTACTTAAAGCGGCAGTCACGACCCAGTACTTC. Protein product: CASSLLKAAVTTQYF.

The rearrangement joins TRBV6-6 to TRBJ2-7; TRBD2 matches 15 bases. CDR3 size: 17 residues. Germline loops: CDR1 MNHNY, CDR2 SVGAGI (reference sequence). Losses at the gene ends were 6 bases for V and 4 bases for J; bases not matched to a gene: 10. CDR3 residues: CASSRFGTSGRYYEQYF. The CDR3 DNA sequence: TGTGCCAGCAGCCGATTCGGGACTAGCGGGAGGTATTACGAGCAGTACTTC.

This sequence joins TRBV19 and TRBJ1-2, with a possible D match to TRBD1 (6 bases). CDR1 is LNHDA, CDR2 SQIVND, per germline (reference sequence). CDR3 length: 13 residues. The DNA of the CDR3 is TGTGCTTCTACGGACAGAGGCAACTATGGCTACACCTTC. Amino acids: CASTDRGNYGYTF.

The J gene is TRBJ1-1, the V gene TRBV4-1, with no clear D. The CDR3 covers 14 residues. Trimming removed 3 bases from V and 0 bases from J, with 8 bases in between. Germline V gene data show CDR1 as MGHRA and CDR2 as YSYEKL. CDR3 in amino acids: CASSHGFLNTEAFF. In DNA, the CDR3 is TGCGCCAGCAGCCACGGGTTCCTGAACACTGAAGCTTTCTTT.

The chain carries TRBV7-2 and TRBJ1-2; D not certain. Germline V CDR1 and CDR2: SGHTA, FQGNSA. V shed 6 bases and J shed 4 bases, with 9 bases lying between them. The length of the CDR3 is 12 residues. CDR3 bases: TGTGCCAGCAGTTCCAACACCTATGGCTACACCTTC. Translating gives CASSSNTYGYTF.

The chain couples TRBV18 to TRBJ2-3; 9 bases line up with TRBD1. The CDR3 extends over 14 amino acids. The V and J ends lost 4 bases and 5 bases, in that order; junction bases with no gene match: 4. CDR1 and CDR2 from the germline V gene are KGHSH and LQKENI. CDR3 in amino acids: CASSLGTGQDTQYF. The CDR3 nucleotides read TGTGCCAGCTCACTCGGGACAGGGCAAGATACGCAGTATTTT.

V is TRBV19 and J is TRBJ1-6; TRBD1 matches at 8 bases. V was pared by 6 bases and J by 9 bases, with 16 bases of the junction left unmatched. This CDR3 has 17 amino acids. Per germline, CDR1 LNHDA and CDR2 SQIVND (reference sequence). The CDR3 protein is CASSRRQGRSGLSPLHF. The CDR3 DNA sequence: TGTGCCAGTAGCCGACGACAGGGGAGGTCAGGTCTTTCACCCCTCCACTTT. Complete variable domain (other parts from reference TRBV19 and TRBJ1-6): DGGITQSPKYLFRKEGQNVTLSCEQNLNHDAMYWYRQDPGQGLRLIYYSQIVNDFQKGDIAEGYSVSREKKESFPLTVTSAQKNPTAFYLCASSRRQGRSGLSPLHFGNGTRLTVT.

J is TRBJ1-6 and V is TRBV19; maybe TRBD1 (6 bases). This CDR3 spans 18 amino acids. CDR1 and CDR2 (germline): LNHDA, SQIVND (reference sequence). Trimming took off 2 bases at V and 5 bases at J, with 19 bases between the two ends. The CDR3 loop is CASSILLNRDRNNSPLHF. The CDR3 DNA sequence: TGTGCCAGTAGTATATTGCTCAACAGGGACCGCAATAATTCACCCCTCCACTTT.

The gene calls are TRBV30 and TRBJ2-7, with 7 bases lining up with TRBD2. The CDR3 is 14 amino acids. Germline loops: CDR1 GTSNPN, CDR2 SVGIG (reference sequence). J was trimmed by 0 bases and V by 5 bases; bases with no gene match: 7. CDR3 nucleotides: TGTGCCTGGGATGGGGGGGAGAGCTCCTACGAGCAGTACTTC. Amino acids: CAWDGGESSYEQYF.

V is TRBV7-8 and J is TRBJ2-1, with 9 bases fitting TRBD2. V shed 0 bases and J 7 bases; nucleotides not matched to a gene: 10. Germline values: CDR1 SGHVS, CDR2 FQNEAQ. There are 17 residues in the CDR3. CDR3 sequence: CASSLAGWGTSTNEQFF. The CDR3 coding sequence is TGTGCCAGCAGCTTAGCGGGATGGGGGACTAGCACAAATGAGCAGTTCTTC. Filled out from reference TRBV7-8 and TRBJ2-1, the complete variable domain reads GAGVSQSPRYKVAKRGQDVALRCDPISGHVSLFWYQQALGQGPEFLTYFQNEAQLDKSGLPSDRFFAERPEGSVSTLKIQRTQQEDSAVYLCASSLAGWGTSTNEQFFGPGTRLTVL.

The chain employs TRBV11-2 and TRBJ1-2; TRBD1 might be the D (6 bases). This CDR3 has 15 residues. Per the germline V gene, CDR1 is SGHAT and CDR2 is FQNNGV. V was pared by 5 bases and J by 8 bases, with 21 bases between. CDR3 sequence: CASSPGVNRAGGYTF. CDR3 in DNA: TGTGCCAGCAGCCCTGGGGTGAACAGGGCAGGAGGCTACACCTTC.

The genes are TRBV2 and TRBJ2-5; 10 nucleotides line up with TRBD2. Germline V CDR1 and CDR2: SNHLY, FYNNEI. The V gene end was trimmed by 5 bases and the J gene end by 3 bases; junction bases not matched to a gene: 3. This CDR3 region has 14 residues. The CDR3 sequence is CASSLGLAEETQYF. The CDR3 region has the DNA TGTGCCAGCAGTCTAGGACTAGCGGAAGAGACCCAGTACTTC.

CDR3 in amino acids: CASSSGQGDYGYTF. Here the CDR3 DNA reads TGTGCCAGCAGCTCTGGACAGGGCGACTATGGCTACACCTTC. The chain has TRBV7-8 and TRBJ1-2; 8 bases match TRBD1. J was trimmed by 3 bases and V by 4 bases; bases with no gene match: 4. Germline values: CDR1 SGHVS, CDR2 FQNEAQ. CDR3 length equals 14 residues.

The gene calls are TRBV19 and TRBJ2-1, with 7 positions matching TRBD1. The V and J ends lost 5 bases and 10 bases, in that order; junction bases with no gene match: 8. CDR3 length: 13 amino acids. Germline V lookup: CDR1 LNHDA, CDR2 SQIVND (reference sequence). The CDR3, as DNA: TGTGCCAGTAGTCTTGGACAGGTCAGGGAGCAGTTCTTC. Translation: CASSLGQVREQFF.

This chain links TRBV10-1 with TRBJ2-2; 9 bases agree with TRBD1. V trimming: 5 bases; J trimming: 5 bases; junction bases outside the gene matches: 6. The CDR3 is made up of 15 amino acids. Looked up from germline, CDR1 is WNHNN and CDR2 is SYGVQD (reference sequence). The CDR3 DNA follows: TGCGCCAGCAGTTTAACAGGGGGCAGAACCGGGGAGCTGTTTTTT. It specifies CASSLTGGRTGELFF.

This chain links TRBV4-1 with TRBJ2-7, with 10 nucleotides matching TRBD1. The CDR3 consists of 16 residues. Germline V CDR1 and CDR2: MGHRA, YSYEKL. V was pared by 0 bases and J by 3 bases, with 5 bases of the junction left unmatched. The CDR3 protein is CASSQDSGTGVYEQYF. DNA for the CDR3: TGCGCCAGCAGCCAAGACTCCGGGACAGGGGTCTACGAGCAGTACTTC.

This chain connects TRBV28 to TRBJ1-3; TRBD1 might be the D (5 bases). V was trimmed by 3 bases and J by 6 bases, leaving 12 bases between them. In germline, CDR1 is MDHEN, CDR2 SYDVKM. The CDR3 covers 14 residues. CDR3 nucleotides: TGTGCCAGCAGTTTTGGGTCCAGGGTAAACACCATATATTTT. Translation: CASSFGSRVNTIYF.

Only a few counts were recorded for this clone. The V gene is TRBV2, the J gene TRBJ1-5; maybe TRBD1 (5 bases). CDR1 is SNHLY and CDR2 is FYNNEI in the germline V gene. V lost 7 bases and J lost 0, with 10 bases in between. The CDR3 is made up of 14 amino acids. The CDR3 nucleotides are TGTGCCAGCACCAGGGCGGATAGCAATCAGCCCCAGCATTTT. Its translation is CASTRADSNQPQHF.

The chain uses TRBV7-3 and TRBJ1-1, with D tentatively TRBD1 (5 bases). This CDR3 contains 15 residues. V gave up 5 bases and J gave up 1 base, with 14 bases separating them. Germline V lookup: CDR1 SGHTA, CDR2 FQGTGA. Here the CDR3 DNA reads TGTGCCAGCAGCCAGACGACAGTTCAGAACACTGAAGCTTTCTTT. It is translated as CASSQTTVQNTEAFF. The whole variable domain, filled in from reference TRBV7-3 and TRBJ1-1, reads GAGVSQTPSNKVTEKGKYVELRCDPISGHTALYWYRQSLGQGPEFLIYFQGTGAADDSGLPNDRFFAVRPEGSVSTLKIQRTERGDSAVYLCASSQTTVQNTEAFFGQGTRLTVV.

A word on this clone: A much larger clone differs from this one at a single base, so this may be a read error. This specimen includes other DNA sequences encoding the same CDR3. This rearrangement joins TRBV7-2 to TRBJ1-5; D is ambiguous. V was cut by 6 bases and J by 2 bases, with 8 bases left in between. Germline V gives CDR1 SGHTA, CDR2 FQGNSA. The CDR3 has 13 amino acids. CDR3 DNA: TGTGCCAGCAGTTACCGGGGCAATCAGCCCCAGCATTTT. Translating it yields CASSYRGNQPQHF.

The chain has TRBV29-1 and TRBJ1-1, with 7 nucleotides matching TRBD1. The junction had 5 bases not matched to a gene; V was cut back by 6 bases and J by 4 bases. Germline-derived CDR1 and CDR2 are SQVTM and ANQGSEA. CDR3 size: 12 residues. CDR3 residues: CSVRGFATEAFF. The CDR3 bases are TGCAGCGTCAGGGGGTTTGCCACTGAAGCTTTCTTT.